This T cell receptor (beta chain) was profiled in a study of blood T cell repertoires in COVID-19. Overall study context: There were acute and convalescent COVID-19 samples, and they came from the United States, Italy and Spain. Nucleic acid was either cDNA or gDNA, and it came from T cells, B-cell-depleted T cells, or PBMCs.

Methods used by the authors: Estimates of nucleated cell counts were drawn from the amplification of reference gene primers. Profiling relied on immunoSEQ multiplex PCR, and the TCRdb table lists in-frame clones only, not all of them. V and J calls and clone size are as listed in that table; D and trimming were resolved from the DNA. The table has some 180,000 clones, 90% seen once; the top ten hold 0.5% to 0.75%. Germline V CDR1 and CDR2: MDHEN, SYDVKM. CDR3 length: 13 residues. Sequenced input: peripheral blood. This sequence originates from a man in his forties or fifties with acute or convalescent COVID-19. The chain recombines TRBV28 with TRBJ1-6, with D possibly matching TRBD1 (5 bases). The CDR3 DNA is TGTGCGCTTCGCTCCGGGGGTAATTCACCCCTCCACTTT. Translated, it gives CALRSGGNSPLHF.